The clone carrying this T cell receptor beta chain counts as medium-sized. Its specificity is unknown. The V and J ends lost 4 bases and 2 bases, in that order; junction bases with no gene match: 7. The CDR3 has 14 residues. The germline gives CDR1 DFQATT, CDR2 SNEGSKA (reference sequence). The sample originates from a study of T-cell memory formation after mild COVID-19. General observations from the study: In pre-infection memory, a portion of responding clones appeared, which suggested that cross-reactive memory joined. Shrinking CD4+ clones were chiefly CM and EM; CD8+ ones were chiefly EMRA.

TCRdb used MiXCR to reprocess the 5' RACE reads, holding one entry per CDR3 protein. The data show 27,000 or so distinct CDR3 sequences, with roughly 7.4% seen just once and approximately 14% held by the top ten. The chain is built from TRBV20-1 and TRBJ2-7; 8 positions match TRBD2. The sequence came from an adult woman who had mild COVID-19 (a few samples of this study predate the infection). Cell type and time point are not known. The specimen sequenced was PBMCs or a T cell subset sorted from them (not recorded which). The CDR3 bases are TGCAGTGCTACCAGCGGGAGTACTGCCTACGAGCAGTACTTC. Amino acid sequence: CSATSGSTAYEQYF.